The 13 T cell receptor beta chains given below trace back to one sample, sequenced in a study of blood T cell repertoires in COVID-19. Profiling relied on immunoSEQ multiplex PCR, and the TCRdb table lists in-frame clones only, not all of them. The profile shows 220,000 or so clones, almost 85% of them singletons. Sequencing was done on a sample of peripheral blood. The source of these receptors is a woman over 75 with acute or convalescent COVID-19.

This clone was seen a handful of times. The V gene is TRBV7-2, the J gene TRBJ2-7; 10 bases are a match to TRBD1. The V and J ends lost 4 bases and 9 bases, in that order; junction bases with no gene match: 9. Looked up from germline, CDR1 is SGHTA and CDR2 is FQGNSA. The CDR3 spans 14 residues. This CDR3 is CASSSRTGGVWQYF. The CDR3 region has the DNA TGTGCCAGCAGCTCCCGGACAGGGGGAGTTTGGCAGTACTTC. Looking up the rest from reference TRBV7-2 and TRBJ2-7 gives the full variable domain: GAGVSQSPSNKVTEKGKDVELRCDPISGHTALYWYRQSLGQGLEFLIYFQGNSAPDKSGLPSDRFSAERTGGSVSTLTIQRTQQEDSAVYLCASSSRTGGVWQYFGPGTRLTVT.

This chain joins TRBV4-1 and TRBJ2-2; 7 bases are shared with TRBD2. CDR3 length equals 17 residues. V trimming: 5 bases; J trimming: 4 bases; junction bases outside the gene matches: 13. Germline-derived CDR1 and CDR2 are MGHRA and YSYEKL. The DNA of the CDR3 is TGCGCCAGCAGCTCAAGGCAGGCGGGAGTGGGCACCGGGGAGCTGTTTTTT. This sequence encodes CASSSRQAGVGTGELFF.

This chain links TRBV30 with TRBJ1-3, with D perhaps TRBD1 (5 bases). The CDR3 is 18 amino acids. Trimming pared 0 bases from V and 0 bases from J, leaving 18 bases between. Germline CDR1 GTSNPN, CDR2 SVGIG (reference sequence). CDR3 nucleotides: TGTGCCTGGAGTGTAAGTGGGGCCAGGCAGATCTCTGGAAACACCATATATTTT. The encoded protein is CAWSVSGARQISGNTIYF.

The CDR3 sequence is CASRTGYNYGYTF. The CDR3 nucleotides read TGTGCCAGCAGGACCGGGTATAACTATGGCTACACCTTC. The chain carries TRBV6-5 and TRBJ1-2, with D hard to call. The length of the CDR3 is 13 residues. Trimming cost V 6 bases and J 1 base, with 9 bases left between them. Germline V gene sequence: CDR1 MNHEY, CDR2 SVGAGI.

V is TRBV11-2 and J is TRBJ1-4, with 10 nucleotides matching TRBD1. Losses at the gene ends were 3 bases for V and 7 bases for J; bases not matched to a gene: 2. This CDR3 region has 14 residues. Germline CDR1 and CDR2: SGHAT and FQNNGV. In nucleotides, the CDR3 is TGTGCCAGCAGCTTGACAGGGGGCGGTGAAAAACTGTTTTTT. Its protein product is CASSLTGGGEKLFF.

The chain recombines TRBV6-2 or TRBV6-3 with TRBJ2-3, with 10 bases lining up with TRBD1. V lost 0 bases to trimming and J lost 3 bases; unmatched junction nucleotides: 9. This CDR3 is 18 amino acids long. Germline CDR1 and CDR2: MNHEY and SVGEGT. The CDR3: CASSYSNGRDRGTDTQYF. CDR3 sequence (DNA): TGTGCCAGCAGTTACTCGAACGGCCGGGACAGGGGTACAGATACGCAGTATTTT.

CDR3 sequence: CASSPGQPDYGYTF. The CDR3 DNA sequence: TGCGCCAGCAGCCCGGGACAGCCAGACTATGGCTACACCTTC. The rearrangement uses TRBV5-1 and TRBJ1-2; 7 positions agree with TRBD1. The CDR3 loop spans 14 amino acids. The germline V gene has CDR1 SGHRS and CDR2 YFSETQ. J was trimmed by 3 bases and V by 4 bases; bases with no gene match: 6. The full variable domain, in which reference TRBV5-1 and TRBJ1-2 provide the parts outside the CDR3, is KAGVTQTPRYLIKTRGQQVTLSCSPISGHRSVSWYQQTPGQGLQFLFEYFSETQRNKGNFPGRFSGRQFSNSRSEMNVSTLELGDSALYLCASSPGQPDYGYTFGSGTRLTVV.

This clone was found once. The chain is built from TRBV7-3 and TRBJ2-2, with TRBD1 matching 8 bases. The V and J ends lost 6 bases and 0 bases, in that order; junction bases with no gene match: 3. The length of the CDR3 is 15 residues. In germline, CDR1 is SGHTA, CDR2 FQGTGA. CDR3 sequence reads: CASRPGGANTGELFF. CDR3 nucleotides: TGTGCCAGCAGGCCAGGGGGCGCGAACACCGGGGAGCTGTTTTTT.

This chain uses TRBV18 with TRBJ2-1; 14 bases are a match to TRBD2. From germline, CDR1 is KGHSH and CDR2 LQKENI. J gave up 9 bases and V 3 bases, and 7 bases lay outside the gene matches. This CDR3 contains 16 residues. The chain's CDR3 is CASSPGLAGAGGEQFF. The CDR3 DNA reads as TGTGCCAGCTCACCGGGACTAGCGGGAGCAGGGGGTGAGCAGTTCTTC.

The rearrangement uses TRBV7-6 and TRBJ1-1; 10 positions match TRBD1. With 1 base clipped from V and 0 bases from J, the junction kept 2 bases outside the gene matches. The CDR3 is made up of 16 amino acids. CDR1 is SGHVS, CDR2 FNYEAQ, per germline. The CDR3 bases are TGTGCCAGCAGCTTAGGGGGGACAGGGGTGAACACTGAAGCTTTCTTT. This codes for CASSLGGTGVNTEAFF.

V and J are TRBV4-3 and TRBJ2-7, with a weak D call TRBD1 (6 bases). Germline loops: CDR1 LGHNA, CDR2 YSLEER. V was cut by 2 bases and J by 0 bases, with 11 bases left in between. This CDR3 contains 15 residues. Written as DNA, the CDR3 is TGCGCCAGCAGCCAAATCCCGGACAGCTCCTACGAGCAGTACTTC. Protein product: CASSQIPDSSYEQYF.

This clone was found a few times. The chain recombines TRBV3-1 (or the pseudogene TRBV3-2) with TRBJ1-4; TRBD1 is a possible D gene (5 bases). The CDR3 sequence is 16 residues long. Trimming cost V 4 bases and J 3 bases, with 15 bases left between them. Germline V gene lookup returns CDR1 LGHDT and CDR2 YNNKEL (reference sequence). The CDR3 protein is CASSPARGLSNEKLFF. The CDR3 nucleotides read TGTGCCAGCAGCCCGGCTCGGGGGTTATCTAATGAAAAACTGTTTTTT.

With regard to this clone: The same CDR3 arises from other DNA sequences in this sample as well. This chain links TRBV15 with TRBJ2-6; D is possibly TRBD1 (6 bases). Trimming pared 1 base from V and 2 bases from J, leaving 6 bases between. Germline V lookup: CDR1 LNHNV, CDR2 YYDKDF (reference sequence). The CDR3 loop spans 15 amino acids. As DNA, the CDR3 is TGTGCCACCAGCAGAGCAGGGGCTGGGGCCAACGTCCTGACTTTC. It yields the protein CATSRAGAGANVLTF.